This T cell receptor (beta chain) is from a study of somatic mutations in cytotoxic T cells in rheumatoid arthritis. Study-level information: Prior to any treatment and right after diagnosis, patient blood (approximately 30 ml EDTA) was drawn.

The investigators isolated CD4+ and CD8+ cells by positive magnetic bead selection and checked their purity by flow cytometry. Data came from immunoSEQ multiplex PCR; TCRdb stores just in-frame clones and leaves some out. The table shows tens of thousands of clones, with about four fifths occurring only once. A few counts support this clone. V was cut by 4 bases and J by 10 bases, with 5 bases left in between. From germline, CDR1 is SQVTM and CDR2 ANQGSEA. This CDR3 has 9 amino acids. The receptor was derived from an adult with rheumatoid arthritis. The J gene is TRBJ2-1, the V gene TRBV29-1; unclear D gene. Source material: CD8+ T cells sorted from blood. The CDR3 is CSVGYEQFF. CDR3 bases: TGCAGCGTTGGGTACGAGCAGTTCTTC.